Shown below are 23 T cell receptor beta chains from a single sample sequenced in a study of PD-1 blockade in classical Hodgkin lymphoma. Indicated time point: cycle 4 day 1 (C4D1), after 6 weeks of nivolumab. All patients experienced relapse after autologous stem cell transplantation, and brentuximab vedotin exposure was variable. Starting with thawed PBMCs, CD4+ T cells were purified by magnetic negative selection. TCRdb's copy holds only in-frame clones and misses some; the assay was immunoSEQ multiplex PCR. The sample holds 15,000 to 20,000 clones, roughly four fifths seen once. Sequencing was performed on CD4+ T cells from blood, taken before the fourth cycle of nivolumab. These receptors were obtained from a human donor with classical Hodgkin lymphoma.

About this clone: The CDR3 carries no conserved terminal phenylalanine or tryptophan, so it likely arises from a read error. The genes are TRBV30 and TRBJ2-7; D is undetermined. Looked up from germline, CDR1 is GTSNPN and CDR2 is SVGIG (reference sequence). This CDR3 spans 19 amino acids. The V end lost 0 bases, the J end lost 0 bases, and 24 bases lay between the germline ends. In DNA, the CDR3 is TGTGCCTGGAGTGTAAGTGAGACAACCAGGCCCCGGAGCTCCTACGAGCAGTACGCC. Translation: CAWSVSETTRPRSSYEQYA.

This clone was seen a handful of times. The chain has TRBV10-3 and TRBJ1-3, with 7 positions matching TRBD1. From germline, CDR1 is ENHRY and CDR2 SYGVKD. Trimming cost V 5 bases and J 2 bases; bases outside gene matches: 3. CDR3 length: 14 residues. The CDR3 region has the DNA TGTGCCATCAGTTCCGACAGGGCTGGAAACACCATATATTTT. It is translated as CAISSDRAGNTIYF.

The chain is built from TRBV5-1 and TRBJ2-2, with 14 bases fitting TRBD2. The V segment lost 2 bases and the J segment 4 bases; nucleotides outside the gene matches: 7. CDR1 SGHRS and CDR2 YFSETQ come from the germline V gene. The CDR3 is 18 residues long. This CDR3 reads CASSFLGLAGVGTGELFF. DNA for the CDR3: TGCGCCAGCAGCTTTTTGGGACTAGCGGGAGTCGGCACCGGGGAGCTGTTTTTT.

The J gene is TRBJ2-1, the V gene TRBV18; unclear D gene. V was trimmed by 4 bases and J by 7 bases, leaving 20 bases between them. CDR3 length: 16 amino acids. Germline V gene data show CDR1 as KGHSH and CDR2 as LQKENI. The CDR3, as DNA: TGTGCCAGCTCACAACTGCCCCTAGGCCAGACGAATGAGCAGTTCTTC. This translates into CASSQLPLGQTNEQFF.

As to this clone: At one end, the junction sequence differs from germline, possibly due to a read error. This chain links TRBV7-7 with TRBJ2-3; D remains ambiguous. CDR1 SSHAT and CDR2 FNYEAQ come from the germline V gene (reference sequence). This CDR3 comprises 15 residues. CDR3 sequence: CASSINSGSTDTQYF. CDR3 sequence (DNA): TGTGCTAGCAGCATCAACAGTGGCAGCACAGATACGCAGTATTTT.

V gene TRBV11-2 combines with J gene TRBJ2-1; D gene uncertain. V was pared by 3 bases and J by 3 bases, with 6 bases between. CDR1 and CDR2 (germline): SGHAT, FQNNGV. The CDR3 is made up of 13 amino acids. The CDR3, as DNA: TGTGCCAGCAGCTTCACGAGCTACAATGAGCAGTTCTTC. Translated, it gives CASSFTSYNEQFF.

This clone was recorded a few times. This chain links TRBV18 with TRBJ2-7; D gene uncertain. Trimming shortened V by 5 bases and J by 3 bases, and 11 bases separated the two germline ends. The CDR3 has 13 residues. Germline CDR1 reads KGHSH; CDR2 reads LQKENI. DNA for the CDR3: TGTGCCAGCTCATCGTTAGGCGACTACGAGCAGTACTTC. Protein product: CASSSLGDYEQYF.

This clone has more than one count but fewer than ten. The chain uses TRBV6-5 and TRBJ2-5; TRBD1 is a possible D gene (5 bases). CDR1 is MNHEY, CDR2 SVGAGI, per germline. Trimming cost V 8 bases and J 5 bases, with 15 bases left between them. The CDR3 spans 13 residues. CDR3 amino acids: CASRPWGTETQYF. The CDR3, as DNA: TGTGCCAGCCGCCCATGGGGCACGGAGACCCAGTACTTC.

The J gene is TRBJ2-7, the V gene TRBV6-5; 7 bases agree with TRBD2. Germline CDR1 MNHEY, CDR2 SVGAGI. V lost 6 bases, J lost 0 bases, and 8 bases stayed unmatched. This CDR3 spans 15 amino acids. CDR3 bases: TGTGCCAGCAGGACGATAGCGGGCCTCTCCTACGAGCAGTACTTC. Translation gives CASRTIAGLSYEQYF.

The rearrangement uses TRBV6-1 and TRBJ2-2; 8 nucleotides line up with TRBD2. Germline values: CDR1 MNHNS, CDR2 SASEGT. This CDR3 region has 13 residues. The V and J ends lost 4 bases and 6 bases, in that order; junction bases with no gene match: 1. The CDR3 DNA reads TGTGCCAGCAGTGCACTAGCGGCCGGGGAGCTGTTTTTT. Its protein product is CASSALAAGELFF.

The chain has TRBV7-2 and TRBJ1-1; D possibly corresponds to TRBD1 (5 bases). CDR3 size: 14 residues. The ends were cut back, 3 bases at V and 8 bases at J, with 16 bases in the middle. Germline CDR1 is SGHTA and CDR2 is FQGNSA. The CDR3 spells CASSFPAGGREAFF. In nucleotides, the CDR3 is TGTGCCAGCAGCTTCCCCGCCGGGGGAAGGGAAGCTTTCTTT.

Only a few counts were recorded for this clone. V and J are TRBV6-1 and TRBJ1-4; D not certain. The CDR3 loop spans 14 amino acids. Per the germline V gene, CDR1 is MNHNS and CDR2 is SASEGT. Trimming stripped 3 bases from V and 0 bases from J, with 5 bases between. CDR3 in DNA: TGTGCCAGCAGTGAGCCTGCAACTAATGAAAAACTGTTTTTT. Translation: CASSEPATNEKLFF.

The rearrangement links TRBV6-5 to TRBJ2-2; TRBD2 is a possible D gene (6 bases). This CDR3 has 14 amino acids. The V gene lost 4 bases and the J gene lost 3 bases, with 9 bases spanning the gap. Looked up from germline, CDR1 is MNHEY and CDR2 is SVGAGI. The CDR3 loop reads CASSWGDYTGELFF. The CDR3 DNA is TGTGCCAGCAGTTGGGGGGACTACACCGGGGAGCTGTTTTTT.

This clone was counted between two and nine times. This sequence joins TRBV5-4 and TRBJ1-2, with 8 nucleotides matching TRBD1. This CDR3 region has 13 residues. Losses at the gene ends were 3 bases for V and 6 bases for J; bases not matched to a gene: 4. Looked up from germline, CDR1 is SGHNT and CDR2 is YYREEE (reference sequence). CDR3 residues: CASSSRQGHGYTF. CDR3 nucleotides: TGTGCCAGCAGCTCACGACAGGGGCATGGCTACACCTTC.

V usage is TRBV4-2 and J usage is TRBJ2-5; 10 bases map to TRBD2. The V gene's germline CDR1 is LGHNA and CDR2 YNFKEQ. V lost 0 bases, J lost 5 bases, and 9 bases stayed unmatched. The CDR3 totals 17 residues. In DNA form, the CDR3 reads TGTGCCAGCAGCCAAGATCCCCAGCGGGGGGGCCCTGAGACCCAGTACTTC. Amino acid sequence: CASSQDPQRGGPETQYF.

This chain's CDR3 is CASSQELNRGANYGYTF. CDR3 sequence (DNA): TGCGCCAGCAGCCAAGAGCTCAACAGGGGGGCTAACTATGGCTACACCTTC. This sequence joins TRBV4-3 and TRBJ1-2, with 8 bases aligning to TRBD1. The CDR3 extends over 17 amino acids. Germline V gene lookup returns CDR1 LGHNA and CDR2 YSLEER. After removal of 0 bases from V and 0 bases from J, the junction contained 6 bases not matched to a gene.

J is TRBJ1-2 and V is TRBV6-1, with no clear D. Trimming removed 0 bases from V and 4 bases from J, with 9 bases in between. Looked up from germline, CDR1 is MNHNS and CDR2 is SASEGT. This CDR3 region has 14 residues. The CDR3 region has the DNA TGTGCCAGCAGTGAAGCAGGAGGCTCCTATGGCTACACCTTC. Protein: CASSEAGGSYGYTF.

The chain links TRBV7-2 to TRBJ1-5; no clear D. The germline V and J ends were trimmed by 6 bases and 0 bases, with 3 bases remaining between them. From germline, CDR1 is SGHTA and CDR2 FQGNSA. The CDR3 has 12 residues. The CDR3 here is CASSPSNQPQHF. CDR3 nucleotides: TGTGCCAGCAGTCCTAGCAATCAGCCCCAGCATTTT.

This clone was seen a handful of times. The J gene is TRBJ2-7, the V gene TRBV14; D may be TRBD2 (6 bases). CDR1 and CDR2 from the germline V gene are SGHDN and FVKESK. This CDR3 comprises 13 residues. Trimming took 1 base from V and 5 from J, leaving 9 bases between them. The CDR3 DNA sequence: TGTGCCAGCAGCCAAGGTCTAGCGAACGAGCAGTACTTC. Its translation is CASSQGLANEQYF.

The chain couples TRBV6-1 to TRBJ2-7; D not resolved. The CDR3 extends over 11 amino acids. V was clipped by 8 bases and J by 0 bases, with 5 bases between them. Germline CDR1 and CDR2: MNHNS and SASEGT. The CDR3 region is CASPSSYEQYF. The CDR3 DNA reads TGTGCCAGCCCATCCTCCTACGAGCAGTACTTC.

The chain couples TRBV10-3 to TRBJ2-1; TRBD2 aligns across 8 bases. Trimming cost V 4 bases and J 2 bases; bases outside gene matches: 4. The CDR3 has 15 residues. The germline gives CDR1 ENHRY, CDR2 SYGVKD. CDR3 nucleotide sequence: TGTGCCATCAGTGGGGCGGGAGGTGCCTACAATGAGCAGTTCTTC. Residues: CAISGAGGAYNEQFF.

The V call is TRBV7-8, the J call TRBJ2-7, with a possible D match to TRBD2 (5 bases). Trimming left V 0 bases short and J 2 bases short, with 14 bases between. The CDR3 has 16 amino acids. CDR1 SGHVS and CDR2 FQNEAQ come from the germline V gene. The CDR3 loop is CASSLAAPSGPYEQYF. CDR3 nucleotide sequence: TGTGCCAGCAGCTTAGCCGCCCCCAGCGGACCCTACGAGCAGTACTTC.

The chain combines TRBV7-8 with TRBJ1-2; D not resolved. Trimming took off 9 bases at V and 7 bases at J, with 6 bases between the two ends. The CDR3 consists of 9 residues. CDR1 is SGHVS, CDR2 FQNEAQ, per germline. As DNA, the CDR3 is TGTGCCAGTACGGGTGGCTACACCTTC. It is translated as CASTGGYTF.